This note documents a single TCR beta chain sequence. The study drew participants aged about 18 to 95 years from under 30 US areas. Membership in each cohort depended on participant-reported clinical history. The source of the sample is a study of blood T cell repertoires in COVID-19. Some clones are missing from TCRdb's copy, which holds only in-frame ones; the method was immunoSEQ multiplex PCR. The sample lists some 300,000 clones, around 90% seen once, with around 1% in the top ten. The CDR3 loop spans 13 amino acids. Unmatched junction bases numbered 7, after V lost 4 bases and J lost 6 bases. The germline V gene encodes CDR1 GTSNPN and CDR2 SVGIG (reference sequence).

This clonotype was sampled from a woman in her 30s who had recovered from COVID-19. The chain combines TRBV30 with TRBJ1-1; TRBD1 matches at 8 bases. Sequencing was carried out using PBMCs or T cells enriched from blood (not recorded which). The DNA of the CDR3 is TGTGCCTGGATTGGCGACAGGGGAGCTGAAGCTTTCTTT. Translating gives CAWIGDRGAEAFF.